A selection of T cell receptor beta chains follows, all from one sample in a study of blood T cell repertoires in COVID-19. The repertoire was sequenced with immunoSEQ multiplex PCR; TCRdb's copy has only in-frame clones and lacks some. The sample has 150,000 to 200,000 clones; under 90% are singletons. The sequencing sample was made of peripheral blood. These receptors came from a woman at least 80 years old with acute or convalescent COVID-19. CDR3s include the opening cysteine and the closing phenylalanine or tryptophan. D genes are given only for firm matches. A clone size is listed for some rows: how often the clone was seen (once, few, many), or a class if it is expanded.

-,TRBJ2-5,-,TRBV10-1,CASSDGGAQETQYF,TGCGCCAGCAGTGACGGTGGGGCCCAAGAGACCCAGTACTTC
-,TRBJ2-5,-,TRBV5-1,CASSLVQEETQYF,TGCGCCAGCAGCTTGGTTCAGGAAGAGACCCAGTACTTC
-,TRBJ2-3,TRBD1,TRBV9,CASSVALPGQGTDTQYF,TGTGCCAGCAGCGTCGCTCTACCGGGACAGGGGACAGATACGCAGTATTTT
once,TRBJ2-5,TRBD2,TRBV6-5,CASTYGTSGRETQYF,TGTGCCAGCACTTACGGGACTAGCGGGAGGGAGACCCAGTACTTC
few,TRBJ1-2,-,TRBV25-1,CASSETAGNNYGYTF,TGTGCCAGCAGTGAAACGGCAGGTAATAACTATGGCTACACCTTC
-,TRBJ2-1,TRBD1,TRBV19,CASSIGSTGANNEQFF,TGTGCCAGTAGTATTGGGTCGACAGGGGCCAATAATGAGCAGTTCTTC
-,TRBJ1-3,TRBD1,TRBV18,CASSPAGQGLRNTIYF,TGTGCCAGCTCACCGGCGGGACAGGGGTTAAGAAACACCATATATTTT
few,TRBJ1-4,TRBD1,TRBV3-1/TRBV3-2,CASSPLGQGREKLFF,TGTGCCAGCAGCCCGCTCGGACAGGGGAGAGAAAAACTGTTTTTT
-,TRBJ2-3,TRBD2,TRBV12-5,CASGLEAGFSDLRSSTDTQYF,TGTGCTAGTGGTTTGGAAGCGGGGTTCTCGGACTTAAGATCTAGCACAGATACGCAGTATTTT
-,TRBJ2-3,-,TRBV5-1,CASSSIRQSTDTQYF,TGCGCCAGCAGCTCCATTAGACAGAGCACAGATACGCAGTATTTT
-,TRBJ1-4,TRBD1,TRBV2,CASRAGTGRGELFF,TGTGCCAGCAGAGCCGGGACAGGGCGAGGGGAACTGTTTTTT